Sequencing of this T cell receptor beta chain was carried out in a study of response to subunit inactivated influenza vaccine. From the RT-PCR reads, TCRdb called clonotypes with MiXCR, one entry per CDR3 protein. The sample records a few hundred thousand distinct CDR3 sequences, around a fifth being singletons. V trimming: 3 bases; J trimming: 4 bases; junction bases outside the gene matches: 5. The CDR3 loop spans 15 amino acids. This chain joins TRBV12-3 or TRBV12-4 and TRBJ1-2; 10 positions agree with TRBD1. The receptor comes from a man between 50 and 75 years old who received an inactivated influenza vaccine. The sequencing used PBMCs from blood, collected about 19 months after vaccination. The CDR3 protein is CASSLSGQGFYGYTF. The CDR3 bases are TGTGCCAGCAGTTTGTCGGGACAGGGGTTCTATGGCTACACCTTC.